The clone carrying this T cell receptor beta chain showed up many times. Its antigen is not identified. From RNA transcripts, TCR beta CDR3 regions were amplified. Researchers ran a first-round RT-PCR on the TCR CDR3 using the HTBI primer set. MiXCR, applied by TCRdb to the multiplex PCR reads, yields one record per CDR3 protein. The top ten clones hold around 32% of a sample with around 500,000 distinct CDR3 sequences, about 16% of them seen once. These data originate in a study of T cells in Graves' hyperthyroidism and ophthalmopathy. Study-wide results and caveats: Blood also showed most of the thyroid clonotypes that were expanded above 0.001.

The diagnostic basis comprised clinical symptoms, serum thyroxine and TRAb, thyroid ultrasound and orbital computed tomography. The sequence was collected from a woman in her 30s with Graves' ophthalmopathy. The sample comprised blood.

CDR3 sequence: CASSQSGGNTDTQYF. CDR3 nucleotide sequence: TGTGCCAGCAGCCAAAGTGGCGGCAACACAGATACGCAGTATTTT. The chain couples TRBV27 to TRBJ2-3; D gene unclear. V lost 6 bases to trimming and J lost 2 bases, with 15 bases between them. The germline gives CDR1 MNHEY, CDR2 SMNVEV (reference sequence). CDR3 length: 15 residues.